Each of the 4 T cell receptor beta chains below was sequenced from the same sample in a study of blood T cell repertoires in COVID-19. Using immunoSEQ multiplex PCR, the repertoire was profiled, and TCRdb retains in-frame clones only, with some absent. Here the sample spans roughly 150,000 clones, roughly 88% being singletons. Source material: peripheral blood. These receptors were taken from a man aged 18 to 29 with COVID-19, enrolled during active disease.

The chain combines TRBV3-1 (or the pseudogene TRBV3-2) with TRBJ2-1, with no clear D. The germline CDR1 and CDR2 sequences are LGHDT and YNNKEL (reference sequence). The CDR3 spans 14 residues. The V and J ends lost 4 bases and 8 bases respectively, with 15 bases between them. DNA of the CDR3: TGTGCCAGCAGCCCGGAGCTAGTTGACGATGAGCAGTTCTTC. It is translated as CASSPELVDDEQFF.

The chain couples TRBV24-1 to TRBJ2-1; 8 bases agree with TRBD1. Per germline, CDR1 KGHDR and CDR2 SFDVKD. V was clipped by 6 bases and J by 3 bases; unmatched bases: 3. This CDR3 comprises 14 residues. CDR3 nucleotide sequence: TGTGCCACCAGTTCACAGGGGGGCTACAATGAGCAGTTCTTC. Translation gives CATSSQGGYNEQFF.

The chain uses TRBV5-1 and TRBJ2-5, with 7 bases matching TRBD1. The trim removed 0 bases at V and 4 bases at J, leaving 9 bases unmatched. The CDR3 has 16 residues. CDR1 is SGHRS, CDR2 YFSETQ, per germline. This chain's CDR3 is CASSLAIRGTVETQYF. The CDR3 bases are TGCGCCAGCAGCTTGGCCATCCGAGGGACAGTAGAGACCCAGTACTTC.

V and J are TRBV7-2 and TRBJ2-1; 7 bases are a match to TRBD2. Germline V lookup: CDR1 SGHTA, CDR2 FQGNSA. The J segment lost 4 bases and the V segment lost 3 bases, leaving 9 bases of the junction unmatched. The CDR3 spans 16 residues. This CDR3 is CASSFAGGSTYNEQFF. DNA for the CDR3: TGTGCCAGCAGCTTTGCGGGCGGGAGCACTTACAATGAGCAGTTCTTC.